This T cell receptor beta chain derives from a study of cytomegalovirus exposure and HLA in healthy donors. The PCR ran on 60 Vbeta and 13 Jbeta primers. The assay was immunoSEQ multiplex PCR, and TCRdb's table has in-frame clones only and misses some. The table shows 150,000 to 180,000 clones, with roughly three quarters occurring only once. The study, taken as a whole, reports: In a later analysis, roughly 17,000 TCR beta sequences were associated with HLA alleles at 0.05 false discovery rate. According to the study, roughly 160 TCR beta chains were cytomegalovirus-associated.

The sample holds a few counts of this clone. Its antigen is unidentified. V gave up 3 bases and J gave up 5 bases; unmatched junction bases: 12. The CDR3 covers 16 residues. The V gene's germline CDR1 is ENHRY and CDR2 SYGVKD. Sequenced sample: PBMCs. The chain carries TRBV10-3 and TRBJ2-5, with 7 bases fitting TRBD1. This TCR came from a man aged 25-40 years in good health and CMV-seropositive. The CDR3 loop reads CAISDGQDHRSETQYF. For the CDR3, the DNA is TGTGCCATCAGTGATGGACAGGATCATAGGTCGGAGACCCAGTACTTC.